This T cell receptor (beta chain) comes out of a study of T cell repertoires in cytomegalovirus infection. About the study: Recently identified HLA-C-restricted and well-studied HLA-B-restricted CMV epitopes were used. It can be stated that public TCR beta signatures indicated CMV infection as well as a matching HLA type. General study findings and limits: Public TCR beta family frequency separated CMV-and-HLA carriers, including in an independent cohort.

With 1 base removed from V and 7 bases from J, the gap between germline ends came to 13 bases. This CDR3 spans 15 amino acids. A note on this clonotype: Its target is not known.

From the reads, TCRdb called clonotypes with MiXCR, one entry per CDR3 protein. This table holds some 500,000 distinct CDR3 sequences, roughly 43% found once. The sample consisted of cultured PBMCs, taken from culture after CMV antigen stimulation. This chain links TRBV12-3 or TRBV12-4 with TRBJ2-2, with a possible D match to TRBD2 (5 bases). The receptor was isolated from a human donor in good health (CMV status not recorded). Some clones in this sample may be carry-over from other donors' samples. The CDR3 nucleotides read TGTGCCAGCAGTTTAGGAGCAGGCGGAGGCGGGGAGCTGTTTTTT. Its translation is CASSLGAGGGGELFF.